The subject of this entry is one T cell receptor (beta chain). Its antigen is undetermined. The sample is drawn from a study of shared clonotypes between healthy human individuals. In the study overall: Sampling drew on donors who were a couple of women and three men aged 18 to 49.

Over several immunoSEQ plates, each subset's genomic DNA was distributed in even portions. The method was immunoSEQ multiplex PCR; TCRdb's version includes in-frame clones alone and lacks a portion of them. Of some 2 million clones listed, 85% to 95% are singletons. The germline V and J ends were trimmed by 2 bases and 2 bases, with 8 bases remaining between them. The germline gives CDR1 SGHRS, CDR2 YFSETQ. The CDR3 is 15 residues long. Study outcomes and limitations: Non-shared clonotypes had lower generation probabilities than those shared by all four donors. Among the subsets, naive ones generally showed larger estimated richness than memory ones.

The V and J genes are TRBV5-1 and TRBJ2-6, with D possibly being TRBD1 (6 bases). The sequence came from a man between 18 and 29 years old in good health. Sequencing was done on a sample of naive CD4+ T cells sorted from blood. Stated subset: CD45RA+ positively selected. The CDR3: CASSFGGTGANVLTF. The DNA for the CDR3 is TGCGCCAGCAGCTTTGGGGGCACTGGGGCCAACGTCCTGACTTTC.